This T cell receptor beta chain was retrieved from a study of cytomegalovirus exposure and HLA in healthy donors. PCR employed 60 Vbeta and 13 Jbeta primers. Using immunoSEQ multiplex PCR, the repertoire was profiled, and TCRdb retains in-frame clones only, with some absent. The table lists some 250,000 clones, roughly 82% of them singletons. The study's findings and limits: Analyses of presence/absence relied on an assumption of roughly uniform sequencing depth across donors.

The germline V and J ends were trimmed by 0 bases and 2 bases, with 11 bases remaining between them. Germline values: CDR1 SGHRS, CDR2 YFSETQ. CDR3 size: 15 residues. Comment on this clone: Its antigen is undetermined.

The chain couples TRBV5-1 to TRBJ1-2, with D maybe TRBD1 (6 bases). This clonotype was obtained from a woman between 35 and 50 years old in good health and CMV-seropositive. Sequencing was performed on PBMCs. The chain's CDR3 is CASSLDGQRNYGYTF. CDR3 DNA: TGCGCCAGCAGCTTGGACGGACAGCGCAACTATGGCTACACCTTC.